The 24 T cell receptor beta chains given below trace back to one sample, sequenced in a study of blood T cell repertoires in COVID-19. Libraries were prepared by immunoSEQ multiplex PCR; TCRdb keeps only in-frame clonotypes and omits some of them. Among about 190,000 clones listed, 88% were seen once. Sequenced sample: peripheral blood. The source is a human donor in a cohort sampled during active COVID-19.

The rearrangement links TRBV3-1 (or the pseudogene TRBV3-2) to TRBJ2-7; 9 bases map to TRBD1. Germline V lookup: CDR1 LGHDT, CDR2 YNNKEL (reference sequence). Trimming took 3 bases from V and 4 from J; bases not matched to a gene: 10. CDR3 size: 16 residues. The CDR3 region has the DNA TGTGCCAGCAGCCAGGAGTCCGGGACAGGGACTTACGAGCAGTACTTC. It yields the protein CASSQESGTGTYEQYF.

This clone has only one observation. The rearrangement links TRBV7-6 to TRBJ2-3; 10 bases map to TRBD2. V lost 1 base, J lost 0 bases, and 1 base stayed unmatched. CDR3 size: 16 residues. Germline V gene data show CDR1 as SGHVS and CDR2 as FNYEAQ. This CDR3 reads CASSLGTSGSTDTQYF. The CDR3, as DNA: TGTGCCAGCAGCTTAGGGACTAGCGGAAGCACAGATACGCAGTATTTT.

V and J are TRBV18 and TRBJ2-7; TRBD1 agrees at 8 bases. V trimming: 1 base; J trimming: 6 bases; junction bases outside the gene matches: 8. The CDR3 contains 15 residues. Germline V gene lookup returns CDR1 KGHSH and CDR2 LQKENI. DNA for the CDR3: TGTGCCAGCTCACCACGACAGGGGCACGATGGCGAGCAGTACTTC. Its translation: CASSPRQGHDGEQYF. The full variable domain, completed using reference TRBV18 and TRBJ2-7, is NAGVMQNPRHLVRRRGQEARLRCSPMKGHSHVYWYRQLPEEGLKFMVYLQKENIIDESGMPKERFSAEFPKEGPSILRIQQVVRGDSAAYFCASSPRQGHDGEQYFGPGTRLTVT.

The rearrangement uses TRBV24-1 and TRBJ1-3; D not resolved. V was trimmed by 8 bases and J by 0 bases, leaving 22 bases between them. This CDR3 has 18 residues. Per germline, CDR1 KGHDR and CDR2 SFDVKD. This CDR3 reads CATTAGTSSAISGNTIYF. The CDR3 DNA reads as TGTGCCACCACTGCCGGTACCTCCTCAGCGATCTCTGGAAACACCATATATTTT.

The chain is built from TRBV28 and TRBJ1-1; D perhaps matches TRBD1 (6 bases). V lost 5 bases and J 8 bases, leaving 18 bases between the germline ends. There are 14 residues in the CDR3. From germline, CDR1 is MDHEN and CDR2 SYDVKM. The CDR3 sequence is CASSTSRDKKEAFF. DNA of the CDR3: TGTGCCAGCAGTACATCTCGGGACAAAAAGGAAGCTTTCTTT.

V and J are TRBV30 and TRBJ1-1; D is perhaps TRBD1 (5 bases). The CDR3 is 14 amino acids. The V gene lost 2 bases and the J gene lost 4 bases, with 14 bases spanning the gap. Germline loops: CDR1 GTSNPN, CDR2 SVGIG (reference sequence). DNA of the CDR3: TGTGCCTGGAGTATGGGGCAGGGCGGCACTGAAGCTTTCTTT. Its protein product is CAWSMGQGGTEAFF. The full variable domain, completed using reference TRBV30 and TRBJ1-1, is SQTIHQWPATLVQPVGSPLSLECTVEGTSNPNLYWYRQAAGRGLQLLFYSVGIGQISSEVPQNLSASRPQDRQFILSSKKLLLSDSGFYLCAWSMGQGGTEAFFGQGTRLTVV.

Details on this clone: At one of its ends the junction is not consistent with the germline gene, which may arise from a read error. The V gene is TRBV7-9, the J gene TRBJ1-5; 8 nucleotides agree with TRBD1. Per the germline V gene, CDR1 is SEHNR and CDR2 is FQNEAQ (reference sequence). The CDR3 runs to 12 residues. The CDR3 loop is CASRQGDGARHF. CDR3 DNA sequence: TGTGCCAGCAGACAGGGGGACGGCGCAAGACACTTT. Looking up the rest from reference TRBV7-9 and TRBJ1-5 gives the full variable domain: DTGVSQNPRHKITKRGQNVTFRCDPISEHNRLYWYRQTLGQGPEFLTYFQNEAQLEKSRLLSDRFSAERPKGSFSTLEIQRTEQGDSAMYLCASRQGDGARHFGDGTRLSIL.

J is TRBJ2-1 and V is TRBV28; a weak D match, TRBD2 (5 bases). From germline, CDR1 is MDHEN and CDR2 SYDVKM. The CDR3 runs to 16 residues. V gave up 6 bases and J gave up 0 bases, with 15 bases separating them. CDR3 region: CASSLTRGSSYNEQFF. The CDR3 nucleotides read TGTGCCAGCAGCCTTACCCGTGGGAGCTCCTACAATGAGCAGTTCTTC.

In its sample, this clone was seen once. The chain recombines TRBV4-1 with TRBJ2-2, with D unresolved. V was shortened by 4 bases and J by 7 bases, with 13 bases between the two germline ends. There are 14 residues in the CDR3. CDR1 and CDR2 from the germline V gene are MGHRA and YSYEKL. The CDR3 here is CASSLFSKIGELFF. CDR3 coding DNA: TGCGCCAGCAGCCTATTTTCTAAGATCGGGGAGCTGTTTTTT.

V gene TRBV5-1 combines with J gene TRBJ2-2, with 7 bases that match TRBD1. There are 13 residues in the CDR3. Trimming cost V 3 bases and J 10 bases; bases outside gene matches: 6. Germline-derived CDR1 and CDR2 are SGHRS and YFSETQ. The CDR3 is CASSSLQGQELFF. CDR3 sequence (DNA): TGCGCCAGCAGCTCCTTACAGGGGCAGGAGCTGTTTTTT. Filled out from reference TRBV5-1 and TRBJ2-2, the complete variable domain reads KAGVTQTPRYLIKTRGQQVTLSCSPISGHRSVSWYQQTPGQGLQFLFEYFSETQRNKGNFPGRFSGRQFSNSRSEMNVSTLELGDSALYLCASSSLQGQELFFGEGSRLTVL.

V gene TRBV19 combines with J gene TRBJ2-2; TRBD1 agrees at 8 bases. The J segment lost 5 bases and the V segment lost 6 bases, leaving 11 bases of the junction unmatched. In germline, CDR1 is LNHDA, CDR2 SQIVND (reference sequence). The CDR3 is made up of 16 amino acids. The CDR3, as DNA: TGTGCCAGTAGGCTAGCCGGGACAGGTGGAACCGGGGAGCTGTTTTTT. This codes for CASRLAGTGGTGELFF. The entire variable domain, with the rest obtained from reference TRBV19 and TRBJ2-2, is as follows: DGGITQSPKYLFRKEGQNVTLSCEQNLNHDAMYWYRQDPGQGLRLIYYSQIVNDFQKGDIAEGYSVSREKKESFPLTVTSAQKNPTAFYLCASRLAGTGGTGELFFGEGSRLTVL.

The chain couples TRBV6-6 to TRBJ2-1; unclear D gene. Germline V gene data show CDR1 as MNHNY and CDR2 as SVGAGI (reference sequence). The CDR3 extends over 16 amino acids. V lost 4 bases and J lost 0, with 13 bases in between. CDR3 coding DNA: TGTGCCAGCAGTTCCGTCGGTGTGAGCTCCTACAATGAGCAGTTCTTC. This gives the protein CASSSVGVSSYNEQFF.

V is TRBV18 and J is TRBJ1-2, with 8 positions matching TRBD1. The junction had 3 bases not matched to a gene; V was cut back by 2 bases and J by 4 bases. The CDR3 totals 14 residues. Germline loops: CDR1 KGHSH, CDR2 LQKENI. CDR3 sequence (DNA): TGTGCCAGCTCACCAGGGACAGGCCTCTATGGCTACACCTTC. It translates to CASSPGTGLYGYTF.

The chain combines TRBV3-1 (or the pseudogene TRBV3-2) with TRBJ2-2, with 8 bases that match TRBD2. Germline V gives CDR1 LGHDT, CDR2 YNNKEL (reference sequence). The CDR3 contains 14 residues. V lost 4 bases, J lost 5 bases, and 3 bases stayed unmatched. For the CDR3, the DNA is TGTGCCAGCAGCCGATTAGCGGGGACCGGGGAGCTGTTTTTT. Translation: CASSRLAGTGELFF.

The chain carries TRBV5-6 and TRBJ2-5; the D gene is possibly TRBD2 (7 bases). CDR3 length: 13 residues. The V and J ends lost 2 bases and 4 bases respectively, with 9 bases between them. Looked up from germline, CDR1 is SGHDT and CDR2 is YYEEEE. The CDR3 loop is CASSLGGGETQYF. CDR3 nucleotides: TGTGCCAGCAGCTTAGGGGGGGGAGAGACCCAGTACTTC.

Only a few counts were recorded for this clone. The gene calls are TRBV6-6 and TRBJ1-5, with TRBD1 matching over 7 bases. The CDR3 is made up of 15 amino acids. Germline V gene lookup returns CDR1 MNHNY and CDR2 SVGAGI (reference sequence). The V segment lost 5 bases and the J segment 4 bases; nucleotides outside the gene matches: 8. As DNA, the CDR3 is TGTGCCAGCAGTCCCGGACAGGTGGGAAATCAGCCCCAGCATTTT. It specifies CASSPGQVGNQPQHF.

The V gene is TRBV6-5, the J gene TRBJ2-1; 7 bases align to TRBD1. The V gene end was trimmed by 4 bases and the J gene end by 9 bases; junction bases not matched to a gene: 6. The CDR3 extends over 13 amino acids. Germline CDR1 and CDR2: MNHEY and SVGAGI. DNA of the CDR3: TGTGCCAGCAGTTCGCAGGGGGACACTGAGCAGTTCTTC. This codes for CASSSQGDTEQFF.

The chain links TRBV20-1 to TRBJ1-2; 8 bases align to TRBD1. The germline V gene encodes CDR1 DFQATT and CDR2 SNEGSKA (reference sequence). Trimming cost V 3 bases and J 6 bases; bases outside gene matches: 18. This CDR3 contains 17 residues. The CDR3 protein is CSASGLGQERVVDGYTF. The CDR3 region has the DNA TGCAGTGCTAGTGGACTGGGACAGGAACGGGTTGTGGATGGCTACACCTTC.

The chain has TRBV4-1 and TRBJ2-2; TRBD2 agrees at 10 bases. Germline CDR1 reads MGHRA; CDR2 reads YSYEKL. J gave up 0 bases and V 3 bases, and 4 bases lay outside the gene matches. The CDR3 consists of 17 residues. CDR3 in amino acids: CASSHGTSGANTGELFF. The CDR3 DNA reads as TGCGCCAGCAGCCATGGTACTAGCGGGGCGAACACCGGGGAGCTGTTTTTT.

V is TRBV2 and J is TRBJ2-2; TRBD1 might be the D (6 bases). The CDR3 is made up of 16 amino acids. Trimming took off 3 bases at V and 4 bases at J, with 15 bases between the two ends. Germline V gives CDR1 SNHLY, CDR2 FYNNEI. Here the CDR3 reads CASSEGHVVITGELFF. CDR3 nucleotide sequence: TGTGCCAGCAGTGAGGGACACGTGGTGATCACCGGGGAGCTGTTTTTT.

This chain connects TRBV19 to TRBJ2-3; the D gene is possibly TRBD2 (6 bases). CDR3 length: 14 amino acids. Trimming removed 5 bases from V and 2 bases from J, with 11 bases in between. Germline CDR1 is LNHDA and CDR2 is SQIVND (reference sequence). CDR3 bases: TGTGCCAGTAGTTACGGGGGAGACACAGATACGCAGTATTTT. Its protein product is CASSYGGDTDTQYF. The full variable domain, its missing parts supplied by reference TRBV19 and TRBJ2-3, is DGGITQSPKYLFRKEGQNVTLSCEQNLNHDAMYWYRQDPGQGLRLIYYSQIVNDFQKGDIAEGYSVSREKKESFPLTVTSAQKNPTAFYLCASSYGGDTDTQYFGPGTRLTVL.

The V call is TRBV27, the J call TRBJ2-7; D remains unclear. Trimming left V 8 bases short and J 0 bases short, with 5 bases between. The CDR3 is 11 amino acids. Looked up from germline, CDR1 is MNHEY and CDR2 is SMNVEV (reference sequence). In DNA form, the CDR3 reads TGTGCCAGCCTTTACTCCTACGAGCAGTACTTC. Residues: CASLYSYEQYF.

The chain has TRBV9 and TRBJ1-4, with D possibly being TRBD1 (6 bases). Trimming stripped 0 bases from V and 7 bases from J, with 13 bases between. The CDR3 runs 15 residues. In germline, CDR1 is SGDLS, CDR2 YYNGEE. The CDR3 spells CASSVGGGTPEKLFF. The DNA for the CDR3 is TGTGCCAGCAGCGTAGGGGGAGGGACACCTGAAAAACTGTTTTTT.

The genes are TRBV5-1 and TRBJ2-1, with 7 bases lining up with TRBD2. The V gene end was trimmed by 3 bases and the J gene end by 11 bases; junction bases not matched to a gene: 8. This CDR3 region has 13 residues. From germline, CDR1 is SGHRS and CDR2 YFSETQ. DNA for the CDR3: TGCGCCAGCAGCTCGGGCCCCGGGGGGAAGCAGTTCTTC. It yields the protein CASSSGPGGKQFF. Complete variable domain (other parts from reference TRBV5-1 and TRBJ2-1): KAGVTQTPRYLIKTRGQQVTLSCSPISGHRSVSWYQQTPGQGLQFLFEYFSETQRNKGNFPGRFSGRQFSNSRSEMNVSTLELGDSALYLCASSSGPGGKQFFGPGTRLTVL.